This paragraph reports one T cell receptor (beta chain). Its antigen is undetermined. V shed 5 bases and J 8 bases; nucleotides not matched to a gene: 3. This CDR3 is 12 amino acids long. Germline-derived CDR1 and CDR2 are MNHEY and SMNVEV (reference sequence). The source of the sample is a study of glioma-infiltrating T cells after dendritic cell vaccination. The sample's time point: after dendritic cell vaccination, including at tumor progression/relapse. Overall study findings and caveats: Patients with more pretreatment TILs had longer time to progression and survival.

The assay was immunoSEQ multiplex PCR, and TCRdb's table has in-frame clones only and misses some. There are roughly 100,000 clones in the sample; around 91% occur only once, and over 2.5% lies in the top ten. This TCR derives from a human donor with glioblastoma. The V and J genes are TRBV27 and TRBJ1-1; 9 bases fit TRBD1. The sample here was blood, taken after dendritic cell vaccination. The CDR3 region is CASSIGTGEAFF. The CDR3, as DNA: TGTGCCAGCAGTATCGGGACAGGGGAAGCTTTCTTT.